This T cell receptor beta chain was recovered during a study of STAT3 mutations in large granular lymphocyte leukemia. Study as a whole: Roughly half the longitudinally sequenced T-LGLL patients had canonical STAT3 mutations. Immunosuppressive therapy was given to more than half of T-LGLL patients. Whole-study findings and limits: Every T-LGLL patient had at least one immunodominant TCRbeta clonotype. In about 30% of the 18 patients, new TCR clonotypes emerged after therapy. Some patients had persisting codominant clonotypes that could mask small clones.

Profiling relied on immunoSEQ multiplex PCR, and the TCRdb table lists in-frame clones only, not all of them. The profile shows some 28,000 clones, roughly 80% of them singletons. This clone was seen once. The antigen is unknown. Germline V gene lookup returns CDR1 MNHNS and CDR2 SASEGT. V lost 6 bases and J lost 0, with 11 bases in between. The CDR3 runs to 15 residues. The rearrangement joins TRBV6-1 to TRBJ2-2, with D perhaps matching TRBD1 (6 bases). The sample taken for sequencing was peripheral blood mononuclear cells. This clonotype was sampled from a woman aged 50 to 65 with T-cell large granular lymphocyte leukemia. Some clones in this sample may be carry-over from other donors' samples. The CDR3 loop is CASRPGQPNTGELFF. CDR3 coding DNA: TGTGCCAGCAGGCCGGGACAACCGAACACCGGGGAGCTGTTTTTT.